This T cell receptor beta chain was identified during a study of response to subunit inactivated influenza vaccine. CDR1 is SEHNR, CDR2 FQNEAQ, per germline (reference sequence). The CDR3 has 17 residues. The V end was cut by 4 bases, the J end by 2 bases, with 20 bases between. Only a few counts were recorded for this clonotype. Using its own MiXCR run on the RT-PCR reads, TCRdb lists one record per CDR3 protein. The repertoire holds around 180,000 distinct CDR3 sequences, approximately 8.7% seen once, with roughly a tenth in the top ten. This chain uses TRBV7-9 with TRBJ1-2; D might be TRBD1 (5 bases). The sample in question was non-naive T cells sorted from PBMCs, obtained on the day of vaccination. This TCR was recovered from a man aged 50-59 years who received an inactivated influenza vaccine. As DNA, the CDR3 is TGTGCCAGCAGCTCAATTGGGGCAGCCATTGCCAACTATGGCTACACCTTC. It yields the protein CASSSIGAAIANYGYTF.